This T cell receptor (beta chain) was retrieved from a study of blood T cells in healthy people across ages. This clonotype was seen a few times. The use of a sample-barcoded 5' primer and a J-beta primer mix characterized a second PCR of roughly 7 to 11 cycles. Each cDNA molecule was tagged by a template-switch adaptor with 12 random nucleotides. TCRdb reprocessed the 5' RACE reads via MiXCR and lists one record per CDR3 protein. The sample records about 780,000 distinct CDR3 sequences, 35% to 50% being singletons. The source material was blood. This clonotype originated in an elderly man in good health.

CDR3 sequence (DNA): TGTGCCAGCAGTGACTTCGGCGGGGGCGAGCAGTTCTTC. The encoded protein is CASSDFGGGEQFF. The chain joins TRBV6-2 or TRBV6-3 to TRBJ2-1; D is possibly TRBD2 (7 bases). The germline gives CDR1 MNHEY, CDR2 SVGEGT. This CDR3 region has 13 residues. Trimming left V 5 bases short and J 10 bases short, with 15 bases between.